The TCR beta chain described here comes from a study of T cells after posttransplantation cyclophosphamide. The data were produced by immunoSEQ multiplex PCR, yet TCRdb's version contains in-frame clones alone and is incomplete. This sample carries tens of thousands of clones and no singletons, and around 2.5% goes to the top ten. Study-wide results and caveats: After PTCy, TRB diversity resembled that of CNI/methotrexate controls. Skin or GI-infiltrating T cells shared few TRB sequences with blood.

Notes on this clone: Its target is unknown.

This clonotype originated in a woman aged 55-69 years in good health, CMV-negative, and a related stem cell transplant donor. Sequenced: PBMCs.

Here the CDR3 reads CASSVGIQGDGFTEAFF. The CDR3 DNA reads as TGTGCCAGCAGCGTAGGCATACAGGGGGATGGTTTCACTGAAGCTTTCTTT. This rearrangement joins TRBV9 to TRBJ1-1, with 8 positions matching TRBD1. Trimming removed 0 bases from V and 4 bases from J; junction bases left unmatched: 11. Germline assignment: CDR1 SGDLS and CDR2 YYNGEE. The CDR3 runs 17 residues.